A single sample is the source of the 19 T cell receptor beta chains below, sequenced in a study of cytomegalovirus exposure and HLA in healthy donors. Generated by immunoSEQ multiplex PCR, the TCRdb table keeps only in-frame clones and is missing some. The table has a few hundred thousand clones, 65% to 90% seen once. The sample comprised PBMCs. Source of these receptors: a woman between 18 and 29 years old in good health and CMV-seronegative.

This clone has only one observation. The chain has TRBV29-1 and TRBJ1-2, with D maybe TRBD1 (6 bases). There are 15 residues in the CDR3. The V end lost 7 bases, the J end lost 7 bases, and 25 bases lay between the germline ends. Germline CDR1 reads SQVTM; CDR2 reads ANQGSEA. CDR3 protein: CSGGGGPNQLFGYTF. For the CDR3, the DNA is TGCAGCGGGGGAGGGGGTCCTAACCAACTGTTTGGCTACACCTTC.

The CDR3 DNA reads TGTGCCAGCAGTACCGCGGGGGGTGGGTTCTTC. This translates into CASSTAGGGFF. The chain employs TRBV6-6 and TRBJ2-1, with TRBD2 matching over 8 bases. This CDR3 comprises 11 residues. With 5 bases clipped from V and 15 bases from J, the junction kept 6 bases outside the gene matches. Germline V gene lookup returns CDR1 MNHNY and CDR2 SVGAGI (reference sequence).

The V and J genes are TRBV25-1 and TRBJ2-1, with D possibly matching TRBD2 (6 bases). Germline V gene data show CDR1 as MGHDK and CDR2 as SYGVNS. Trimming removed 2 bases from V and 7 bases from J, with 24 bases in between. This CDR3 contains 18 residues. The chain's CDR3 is CASSELSDWRGDLNEQFF. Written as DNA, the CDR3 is TGTGCCAGCAGTGAACTCTCCGATTGGCGGGGAGACTTAAATGAGCAGTTCTTC.

The CDR3 DNA is TGTGCCAGCAGTTTCGCCCACAGGGGTAGCAATCAGCCCCAGCATTTT. It codes for CASSFAHRGSNQPQHF. The V gene is TRBV28, the J gene TRBJ1-5; 7 bases align to TRBD1. This CDR3 comprises 16 residues. Germline CDR1 is MDHEN and CDR2 is SYDVKM. Trimming removed 3 bases from V and 0 bases from J; junction bases left unmatched: 5.

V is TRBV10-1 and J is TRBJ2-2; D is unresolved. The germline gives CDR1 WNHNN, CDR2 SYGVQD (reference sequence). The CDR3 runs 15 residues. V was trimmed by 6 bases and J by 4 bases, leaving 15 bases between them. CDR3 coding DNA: TGCGCCAGCAGCTCCGACGACATTTCCACCGGGGAGCTGTTTTTT. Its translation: CASSSDDISTGELFF.

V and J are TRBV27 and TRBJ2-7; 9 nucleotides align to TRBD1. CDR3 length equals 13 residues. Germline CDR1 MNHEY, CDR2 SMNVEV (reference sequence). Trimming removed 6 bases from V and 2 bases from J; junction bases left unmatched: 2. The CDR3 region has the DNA TGTGCCAGCAGGGACAGGGGCGCCTACGAGCAGTACTTC. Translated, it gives CASRDRGAYEQYF.

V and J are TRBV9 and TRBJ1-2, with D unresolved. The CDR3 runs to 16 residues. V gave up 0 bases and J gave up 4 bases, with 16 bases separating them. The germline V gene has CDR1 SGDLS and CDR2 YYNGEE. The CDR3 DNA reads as TGTGCCAGCAGCGTAGCCCCAACAGATCCCATCTATGGCTACACCTTC. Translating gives CASSVAPTDPIYGYTF.

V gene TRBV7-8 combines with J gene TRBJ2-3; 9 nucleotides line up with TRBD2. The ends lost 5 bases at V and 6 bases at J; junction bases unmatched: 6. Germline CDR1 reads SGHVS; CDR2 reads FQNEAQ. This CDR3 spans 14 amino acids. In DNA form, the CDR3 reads TGTGCCAGCAGCCAATTAGCGGGGGAGGATACGCAGTATTTT. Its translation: CASSQLAGEDTQYF.

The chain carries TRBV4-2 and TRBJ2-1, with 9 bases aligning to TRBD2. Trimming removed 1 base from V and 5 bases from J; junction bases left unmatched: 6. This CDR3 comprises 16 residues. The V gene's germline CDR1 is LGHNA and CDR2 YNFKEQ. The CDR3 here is CASSQGLLAGDNEQFF. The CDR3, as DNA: TGTGCCAGCAGCCAAGGACTACTAGCGGGTGACAATGAGCAGTTCTTC.

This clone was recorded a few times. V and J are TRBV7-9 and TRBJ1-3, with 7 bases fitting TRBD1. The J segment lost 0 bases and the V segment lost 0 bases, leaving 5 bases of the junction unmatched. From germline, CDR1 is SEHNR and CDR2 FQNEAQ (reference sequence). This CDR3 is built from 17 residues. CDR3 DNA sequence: TGTGCCAGCAGCTTAGCGGGGACAGATCACTCTGGAAACACCATATATTTT. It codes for CASSLAGTDHSGNTIYF.

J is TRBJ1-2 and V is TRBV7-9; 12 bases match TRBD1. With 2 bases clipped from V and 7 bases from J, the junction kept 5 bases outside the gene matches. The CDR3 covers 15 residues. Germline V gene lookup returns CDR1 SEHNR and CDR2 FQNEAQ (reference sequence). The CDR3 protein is CASSLRGQGARGYTF. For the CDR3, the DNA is TGTGCCAGCAGCTTACGGGGACAGGGGGCGCGTGGCTACACCTTC.

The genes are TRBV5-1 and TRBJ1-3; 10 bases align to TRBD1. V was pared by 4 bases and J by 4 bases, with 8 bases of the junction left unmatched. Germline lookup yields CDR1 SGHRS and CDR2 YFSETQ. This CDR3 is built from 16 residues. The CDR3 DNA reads TGCGCCAGCAGCCCGGGACAGGGGTCCATCGGAAACACCATATATTTT. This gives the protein CASSPGQGSIGNTIYF.

CDR3 DNA sequence: TGTGCCAGCAGCTTGGGACTAGCGGGGAGAGGAAACATTCAGTACTTC. Translation: CASSLGLAGRGNIQYF. The chain links TRBV7-6 to TRBJ2-4; 13 bases are a match to TRBD2. V lost 3 bases and J lost 6; bases outside the gene matches: 5. Germline assignment: CDR1 SGHVS and CDR2 FNYEAQ. The CDR3 has 16 residues.

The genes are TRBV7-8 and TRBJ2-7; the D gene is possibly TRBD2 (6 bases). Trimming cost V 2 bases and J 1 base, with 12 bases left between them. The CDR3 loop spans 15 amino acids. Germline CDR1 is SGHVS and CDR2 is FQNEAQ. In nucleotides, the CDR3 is TGTGCCAGCAGCTTATCGGTAGCGGCTTCCTACGAGCAGTACTTC. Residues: CASSLSVAASYEQYF.

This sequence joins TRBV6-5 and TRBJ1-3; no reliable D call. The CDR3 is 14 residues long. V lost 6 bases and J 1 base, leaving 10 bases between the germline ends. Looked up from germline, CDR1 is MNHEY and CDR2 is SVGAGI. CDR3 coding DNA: TGTGCCAGCAGGGACTTTGGGTCTGGAAACACCATATATTTT. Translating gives CASRDFGSGNTIYF.

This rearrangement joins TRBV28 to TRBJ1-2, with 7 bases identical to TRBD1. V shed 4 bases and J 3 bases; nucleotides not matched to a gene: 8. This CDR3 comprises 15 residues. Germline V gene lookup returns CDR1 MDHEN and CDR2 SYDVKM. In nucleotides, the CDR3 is TGTGCCAGCAGTTATGACAGGGCCGGTCACTATGGCTACACCTTC. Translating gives CASSYDRAGHYGYTF.

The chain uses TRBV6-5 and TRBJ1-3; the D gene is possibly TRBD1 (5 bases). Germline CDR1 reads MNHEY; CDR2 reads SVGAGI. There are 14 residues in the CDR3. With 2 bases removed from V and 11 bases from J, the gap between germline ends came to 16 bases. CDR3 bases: TGTGCCAGCAGTTACAACGAGTTCTTGGGGCCCATATATTTT. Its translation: CASSYNEFLGPIYF.

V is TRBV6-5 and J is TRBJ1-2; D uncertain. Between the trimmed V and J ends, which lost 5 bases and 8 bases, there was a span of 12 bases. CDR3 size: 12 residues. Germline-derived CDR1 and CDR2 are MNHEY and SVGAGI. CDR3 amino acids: CASSEGRKGYTF. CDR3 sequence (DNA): TGTGCCAGCAGTGAGGGCAGAAAAGGCTACACCTTC.

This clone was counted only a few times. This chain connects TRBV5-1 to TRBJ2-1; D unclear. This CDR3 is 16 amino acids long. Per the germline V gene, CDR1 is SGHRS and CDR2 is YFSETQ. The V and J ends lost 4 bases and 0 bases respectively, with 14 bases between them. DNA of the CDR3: TGCGCCAGCAGCGGTGAAGGCCTAGGCTCCTACAATGAGCAGTTCTTC. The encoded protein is CASSGEGLGSYNEQFF.